The 20 T cell receptor beta chains presented below share a single source sample, sequenced in a study of CD8 T cells in ankylosing spondylitis. Via MiXCR, TCRdb re-called the 5' RACE reads, giving one row per CDR3 protein. The sample carries 670,000 or so distinct CDR3 sequences, around a fifth recorded once. Findings and caveats of the study: Among TCR beta sequences, a motif of several highly homologous variants appeared characteristic of ankylosing spondylitis blood.

Their target antigens are unknown. Sequences were obtained from blood, either unsorted or a sorted T cell fraction (not recorded which). All receptors come from a male donor with ankylosing spondylitis.

In the case of this clonotype: One junction end does not reproduce the germline sequence, and a read error may be involved. The gene calls are TRBV4-2 and TRBJ2-7; D is uncertain. The CDR3 spans 15 residues. Germline V gene sequence: CDR1 LGHNA, CDR2 YNFKEQ. The CDR3 is CASSQDGPVLGEEYF. The CDR3 DNA is TGTGCCAGCAGCCAAGATGGGCCGGTTCTTGGCGAGGAGTACTTC.

The chain combines TRBV13 with TRBJ2-5, with 8 bases fitting TRBD1. The CDR3 has 15 residues. Germline CDR1 is PRHDT and CDR2 is FYEKMQ (reference sequence). The J segment lost 1 base and the V segment lost 4 bases, leaving 5 bases of the junction unmatched. The DNA of the CDR3 is TGTGCCAGCAGCTCCCTCGGGACAGGCCAAGAGACCCAGTACTTC. Amino acids: CASSSLGTGQETQYF. The variable domain in full, with the rest retrieved from reference TRBV13 and TRBJ2-5, is AAGVIQSPRHLIKEKRETATLKCYPIPRHDTVYWYQQGPGQDPQFLISFYEKMQSDKGSIPDRFSAQQFSDYHSELNMSSLELGDSALYFCASSSLGTGQETQYFGPGTRLLVL.

The chain links TRBV30 to TRBJ2-3; D possibly corresponds to TRBD2 (5 bases). CDR3 length equals 15 residues. V shed 0 bases and J shed 5 bases, with 15 bases lying between them. Germline CDR1 is GTSNPN and CDR2 is SVGIG (reference sequence). The CDR3: CAWSVLASTGDTQYF. The CDR3 DNA is TGTGCCTGGAGTGTATTGGCTAGCACCGGAGATACGCAGTATTTT. Full variable domain (rest looked up from reference TRBV30 and TRBJ2-3): SQTIHQWPATLVQPVGSPLSLECTVEGTSNPNLYWYRQAAGRGLQLLFYSVGIGQISSEVPQNLSASRPQDRQFILSSKKLLLSDSGFYLCAWSVLASTGDTQYFGPGTRLTVL.

This chain joins TRBV6-2 or TRBV6-3 and TRBJ2-7; 7 positions match TRBD2. The CDR3 runs 15 residues. V trimming: 6 bases; J trimming: 4 bases; junction bases outside the gene matches: 12. Germline CDR1 is MNHEY and CDR2 is SVGEGT. CDR3 sequence (DNA): TGTGCCAGCAGCAGCGCTCAGTGGGAGGGATACGAGCAGTACTTC. It is translated as CASSSAQWEGYEQYF.

The rearrangement links TRBV20-1 to TRBJ2-2, with 10 bases fitting TRBD2. V lost 5 bases and J lost 1; bases outside the gene matches: 1. This CDR3 spans 14 amino acids. Germline V CDR1 and CDR2: DFQATT, SNEGSKA (reference sequence). CDR3 amino acids: CSAGLAENTGELFF. CDR3 DNA: TGCAGTGCTGGACTAGCGGAGAACACCGGGGAGCTGTTTTTT.

The V and J genes are TRBV15 and TRBJ1-2; maybe TRBD1 (5 bases). Trimming left V 1 base short and J 9 bases short, with 18 bases between. CDR1 is LNHNV, CDR2 YYDKDF, per germline (reference sequence). The CDR3 has 15 residues. CDR3 amino acids: CATSRVYTRGDSYTF. CDR3 bases: TGTGCCACCAGCAGAGTCTATACACGGGGCGATAGCTACACCTTC.

This clonotype was observed a handful of times. The genes are TRBV5-1 and TRBJ2-7, with 9 nucleotides matching TRBD1. The length of the CDR3 is 14 residues. From germline, CDR1 is SGHRS and CDR2 YFSETQ. The trim removed 4 bases at V and 4 bases at J, leaving 6 bases unmatched. CDR3 sequence (DNA): TGCGCCAGCAGCGCGTACAGGGGGCAGTACGAGCAGTACTTC. It encodes CASSAYRGQYEQYF. Full variable domain (remainder filled in from reference TRBV5-1 and TRBJ2-7): KAGVTQTPRYLIKTRGQQVTLSCSPISGHRSVSWYQQTPGQGLQFLFEYFSETQRNKGNFPGRFSGRQFSNSRSEMNVSTLELGDSALYLCASSAYRGQYEQYFGPGTRLTVT.

This rearrangement joins TRBV12-3 or TRBV12-4 to TRBJ2-2; 9 bases line up with TRBD2. This CDR3 has 15 amino acids. J gave up 6 bases and V 3 bases, and 5 bases lay outside the gene matches. CDR3 nucleotide sequence: TGTGCCAGCAGTTTGGACCTAGCGGGGTCCGGGGAGCTGTTTTTT. It yields the protein CASSLDLAGSGELFF.

The chain recombines TRBV20-1 with TRBJ2-1; TRBD2 aligns across 8 bases. V lost 3 bases, J lost 2 bases, and 6 bases stayed unmatched. This CDR3 region has 15 residues. Germline CDR1 reads DFQATT; CDR2 reads SNEGSKA (reference sequence). The CDR3 loop reads CSASRLAGPYNEQFF. The CDR3 DNA follows: TGCAGTGCTAGTCGGCTAGCGGGCCCCTACAATGAGCAGTTCTTC.

The chain links TRBV5-5 to TRBJ1-6; 7 bases agree with TRBD1. Per the germline V gene, CDR1 is SGHKS and CDR2 is YYEKEE (reference sequence). The V gene end was trimmed by 0 bases and the J gene end by 2 bases; junction bases not matched to a gene: 8. This CDR3 region has 18 residues. The CDR3 sequence is CASSLAAGGIAYNSPLHF. CDR3 DNA: TGTGCCAGCAGCTTGGCCGCAGGGGGTATCGCCTATAATTCACCCCTCCACTTT.

A few counts support this clonotype. This chain joins TRBV9 and TRBJ2-3, with D possibly matching TRBD2 (6 bases). This CDR3 contains 16 residues. The germline gives CDR1 SGDLS, CDR2 YYNGEE. Trimming took 4 bases from V and 4 from J, leaving 19 bases between them. CDR3 amino acids: CASSPRTNPSADTQYF. CDR3 nucleotide sequence: TGTGCCAGCAGCCCCCGGACTAACCCGTCAGCAGATACGCAGTATTTT.

The chain uses TRBV15 and TRBJ1-1; no firm D call. The ends were cut back, 2 bases at V and 2 bases at J, with 21 bases in the middle. The CDR3 sequence is 18 residues long. Germline lookup yields CDR1 LNHNV and CDR2 YYDKDF (reference sequence). Written as DNA, the CDR3 is TGTGCCACCAGCAGAAAAGCCAGACCGCCATCCGCTAACACTGAAGCTTTCTTT. Translation gives CATSRKARPPSANTEAFF.

This clonotype was observed a handful of times. The V gene is TRBV5-1, the J gene TRBJ2-7, with D hard to call. The CDR3 is 14 residues long. The germline V gene has CDR1 SGHRS and CDR2 YFSETQ. V was trimmed by 0 bases and J by 4 bases, leaving 11 bases between them. CDR3 nucleotide sequence: TGCGCCAGCAGCTTGGTCGTGGGGTCTTACGAGCAGTACTTC. The encoded protein is CASSLVVGSYEQYF.

This clonotype was recorded a few times. This chain joins TRBV29-1 and TRBJ2-2, with 9 bases aligning to TRBD1. Germline loops: CDR1 SQVTM, CDR2 ANQGSEA. CDR3 length: 15 residues. With V trimmed by 0 bases and J by 1 base, 0 bases remained unmatched. DNA of the CDR3: TGCAGCGTTGAAGAGGGACAGGGGAACACCGGGGAGCTGTTTTTT. Protein product: CSVEEGQGNTGELFF.

CDR3 sequence reads: CSARPLGTGFGEAFF. In DNA form, the CDR3 reads TGCAGTGCTAGACCCCTCGGGACAGGGTTTGGTGAAGCTTTCTTT. The chain employs TRBV20-1 and TRBJ1-1; 9 bases are shared with TRBD1. This CDR3 is built from 15 residues. Germline V gives CDR1 DFQATT, CDR2 SNEGSKA (reference sequence). V lost 2 bases, J lost 7 bases, and 11 bases stayed unmatched.

This clonotype has more than one count but fewer than ten. The chain uses TRBV11-1 and TRBJ2-2, with D perhaps TRBD2 (6 bases). This CDR3 region has 18 residues. V gave up 2 bases and J gave up 4 bases, with 20 bases separating them. Per the germline V gene, CDR1 is SGHAT and CDR2 is FQDESV (reference sequence). The CDR3 is CASSLRRGGRAGTGELFF. CDR3 bases: TGTGCCAGCAGCTTACGGAGGGGCGGCAGGGCGGGCACCGGGGAGCTGTTTTTT.

This clonotype was observed a handful of times. The chain uses TRBV20-1 and TRBJ2-1, with 11 bases identical to TRBD2. CDR1 DFQATT and CDR2 SNEGSKA come from the germline V gene (reference sequence). V lost 6 bases to trimming and J lost 12 bases; unmatched junction nucleotides: 19. There are 16 residues in the CDR3. In nucleotides, the CDR3 is TGCAGTGCAACCCCCGGGACTAGCGGAACGAATGAGGGGCAGTTCTTC. Protein sequence: CSATPGTSGTNEGQFF.

This clonotype has more than one count but fewer than ten. This chain joins TRBV20-1 and TRBJ2-2, with D tentatively TRBD1 (6 bases). Germline CDR1 DFQATT, CDR2 SNEGSKA (reference sequence). Trimming shortened V by 5 bases and J by 5 bases, and 12 bases separated the two germline ends. This CDR3 region has 13 residues. The DNA for the CDR3 is TGCAGTGCTGGACAGAGCCCAACCGGGGAGCTGTTTTTT. Its translation: CSAGQSPTGELFF.

The chain combines TRBV12-3 or TRBV12-4 with TRBJ1-5; D is uncertain. The CDR3 is 14 amino acids. V was pared by 3 bases and J by 7 bases, with 13 bases between. The CDR3 is CASSLSVGSQPQHF. CDR3 DNA sequence: TGTGCCAGCAGTTTGTCGGTAGGGTCCCAGCCCCAGCATTTT.

The sample holds a few counts of this clonotype. The chain employs TRBV7-2 and TRBJ2-5; D is unresolved. Germline V gene data show CDR1 as SGHTA and CDR2 as FQGNSA. The CDR3 covers 14 residues. Trimming took off 1 base at V and 1 base at J, with 7 bases between the two ends. The CDR3 sequence is CASSLGSLQETQYF. CDR3 in DNA: TGTGCCAGCAGCTTAGGTTCGCTCCAAGAGACCCAGTACTTC.